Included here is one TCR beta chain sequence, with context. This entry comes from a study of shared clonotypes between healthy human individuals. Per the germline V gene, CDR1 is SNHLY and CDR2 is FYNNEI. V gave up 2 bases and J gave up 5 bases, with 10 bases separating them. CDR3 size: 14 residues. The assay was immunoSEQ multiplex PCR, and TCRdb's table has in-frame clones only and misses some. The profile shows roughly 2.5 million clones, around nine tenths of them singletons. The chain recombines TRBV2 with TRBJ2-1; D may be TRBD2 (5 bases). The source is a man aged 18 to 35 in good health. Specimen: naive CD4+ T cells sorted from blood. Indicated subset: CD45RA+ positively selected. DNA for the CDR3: TGTGCCAGCAGTGAAAGCGGACCGGACAATGAGCAGTTCTTC. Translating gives CASSESGPDNEQFF.